This TCR beta chain appears in the sequencing data of a study of blood T cell repertoires in COVID-19. Study-level background: The cDNA or gDNA used as material had been derived from T cells, B-cell-depleted T cells, or PBMCs.

As originally analysed: Amplification of reference gene primers provided the estimated nucleated cell counts. Using immunoSEQ multiplex PCR, the repertoire was profiled, and TCRdb retains in-frame clones only, with some absent. V and J calls and clone size are as listed in that table; D and trimming were resolved from the DNA. The table shows roughly 98,000 clones, with about 85% occurring only once. The J segment lost 1 base and the V segment lost 5 bases, leaving 7 bases of the junction unmatched. CDR1 and CDR2 (germline): SGHTA, FQGNSA. This CDR3 region has 15 residues. The sample consisted of peripheral blood. This sequence originates from a woman in her sixties or seventies with active or convalescent COVID-19. The genes are TRBV7-2 and TRBJ1-2; 7 nucleotides match TRBD1. CDR3: CASSPTPGGNYGYTF. The CDR3 nucleotides read TGTGCCAGCAGCCCCACTCCAGGGGGTAACTATGGCTACACCTTC.